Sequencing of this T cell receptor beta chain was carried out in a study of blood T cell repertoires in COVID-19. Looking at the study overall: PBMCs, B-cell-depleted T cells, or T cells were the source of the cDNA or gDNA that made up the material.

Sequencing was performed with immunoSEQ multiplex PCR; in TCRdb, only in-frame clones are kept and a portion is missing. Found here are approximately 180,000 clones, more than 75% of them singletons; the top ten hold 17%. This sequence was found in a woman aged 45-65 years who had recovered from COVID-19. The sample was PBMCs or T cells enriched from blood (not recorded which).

Written as DNA, the CDR3 is TGTGCCACCAGTGATGTACCTAGGGACAATGACAATCAGCCCCAGCATTTT. Translated, it gives CATSDVPRDNDNQPQHF. The rearrangement uses TRBV24-1 and TRBJ1-5; tentative D call: TRBD1 (6 bases). The CDR3 has 17 amino acids. The ends were cut back, 3 bases at V and 3 bases at J, with 17 bases in the middle. The germline V gene has CDR1 KGHDR and CDR2 SFDVKD.